Listed below are T cell receptor beta chains from one sample, sequenced in a study of shared clonotypes between healthy human individuals. The table came from immunoSEQ multiplex PCR; TCRdb's copy has only in-frame clones and leaves some out. The sample yields millions of clones, 95% seen once. Sequencing used naive CD4+ T cells sorted from blood. The receptors shown here come from a man aged 18 to 30 in good health. Both conserved end residues are part of each CDR3. The D gene is left open where the match is weak. The size of a clone is reported for some rows only, either as once, few or many, or as a class for expanded clones.

TRBJ1-4 TRBV6-5 - - TGTGCCAGCAGTCGGACAGCCCCTAATGAAAAACTGTTTTTT CASSRTAPNEKLFF
TRBJ2-1 TRBV28 - - TGTGCCAGCAGTTCGCGGTATTTCAGGAACAATGAGCAGTTCTTC CASSSRYFRNNEQFF
TRBJ1-2 TRBV18 - - TGTGCCAGCTCCCCCAGCGGGGGAATCCCCCTCTACACCTTC CASSPSGGIPLYTF
TRBJ2-6 TRBV19 - - TGTGCCAGTAGTATCACTCCAAAGAGCTCTGGGGCCAACGTCCTGACTTTC CASSITPKSSGANVLTF
TRBJ2-5 TRBV15 - - TGTGCCACCAGCAGAGATCGGAGGGGGTCCTTCCAAGAGACCCAGTACTTC CATSRDRRGSFQETQYF
TRBJ2-7 TRBV5-6 - once TGTGCCAGCAGCTCCTACCAGTACGAGCAGTACTTC CASSSYQYEQYF
TRBJ2-4 TRBV30 - - TGTGCCTGGAGTGTAGGGGGAAAAAACATTCAGTACTTC CAWSVGGKNIQYF
TRBJ2-5 TRBV14 - - TGTGCCAGCAGCCAAGAGAAAATGTACCAGTACTTC CASSQEKMYQYF
TRBJ2-7 TRBV9 - - TGTGCCAGCAGCGTAGGGACCTGGGGCGGCGAGCAGTACTTC CASSVGTWGGEQYF
TRBJ1-5 TRBV5-1 - - TGCGCCAGCAGCTTGGAAGGGTTGAGCAATCAGCCCCAGCATTTT CASSLEGLSNQPQHF
TRBJ2-3 TRBV5-1 - - TGCGCCAGCAGCTTGGGCGGGACCCTTTACACAGATACGCAGTATTTT CASSLGGTLYTDTQYF
TRBJ1-5 TRBV6-4 - - TGTGCCAGCAGTGACCCGGGGCTTAGCAATCAGCCCCAGCATTTT CASSDPGLSNQPQHF
TRBJ2-3 TRBV5-1 - once TGCGCCAGCAGCTTGACGGTCGTCACAGATACGCAGTATTTT CASSLTVVTDTQYF
TRBJ2-5 TRBV7-9 - - TGTGCCAGCAGCTCCCCCCACCAGGAAGAGACCCAGTACTTC CASSSPHQEETQYF
TRBJ2-1 TRBV7-2 - - TGTGCCAGCAGCCCGTTGACTAGAGATGAGCAGTTCTTC CASSPLTRDEQFF
TRBJ1-6 TRBV19 - - TGTGCCAGTAGTACAGCCAGGGTTAATTCACCCCTCCACTTT CASSTARVNSPLHF
TRBJ1-1 TRBV6-5 TRBD1 - TGTGCCAGCAGCTATGACAGGGTGAACACTGAAGCTTTCTTT CASSYDRVNTEAFF
TRBJ1-4 TRBV10-3 - - TGTGCCATCAGGGGGGGCCCCGGGGAAAAACTGTTTTTT CAIRGGPGEKLFF
TRBJ2-5 TRBV7-2 - - TGTGCCAGCAGCTCCAATGCGCAGACAGTTCGTGGTGACCAGTACTTC CASSSNAQTVRGDQYF
TRBJ1-1 TRBV10-3 - - TGTGCCATCGGGACTCAGGGGAACACTGAAGCTTTCTTT CAIGTQGNTEAFF
TRBJ2-7 TRBV11-3 - - TGTGCCAGCAGCTTAGATTCCCGGGGCCACGAGCAGTACTTC CASSLDSRGHEQYF
TRBJ2-5 TRBV10-3 TRBD1 - TGTGCCATCAGCGGGACAGGGATGGAGACCCAGTACTTC CAISGTGMETQYF
TRBJ1-2 TRBV6-1 - - TGTGCCAGCAGTGAACCCAGGGGTTATGGCTACACCTTC CASSEPRGYGYTF
TRBJ2-2 TRBV9 TRBD2 - TGTGCCAGCAGCGTAGTGGGGCGGGAGGGCCTCACCGGGGAGCTGTTTTTT CASSVVGREGLTGELFF
TRBJ1-2 TRBV28 - - TGTGCCAGCAGTAGTGGCAGTTATGGCTACACCTTC CASSSGSYGYTF
TRBJ2-6 TRBV7-2 - - TGTGCCAGCAGCTCCGGACAGCCTGGGGCCAACGTCCTGACTTTC CASSSGQPGANVLTF
TRBJ1-4 TRBV28 TRBD1 once TGTGCCAGCACCAGGGACAGGGTCGAAAAACTGTTTTTT CASTRDRVEKLFF
TRBJ2-1 TRBV5-4 - - TGTGCCAGCAGCTCAGGGGGGGATGCCTACAATGAGCAGTTCTTC CASSSGGDAYNEQFF
TRBJ1-4 TRBV7-2 - - TGTGCCAGCAGCTTAGGGATGGGCAATGAAAAACTGTTTTTT CASSLGMGNEKLFF
TRBJ1-2 TRBV5-1 - - TGCGCCAGCAGCTTGGAGGACAAGTATGGCTACACCTTC CASSLEDKYGYTF
TRBJ1-1 TRBV6-1 - - TGTGCCAGCAGCAGTGGTGGCACTGAAGCTTTCTTT CASSSGGTEAFF
TRBJ2-7 TRBV6-5 TRBD2 - TGTGCCAGCGGACGCGGGGGTTACTACGAGCAGTACTTC CASGRGGYYEQYF
TRBJ1-5 TRBV5-1 - - TGCGCCAGCAGCTTGGTTTCAGGGGGCAATCAGCCCCAGCATTTT CASSLVSGGNQPQHF
TRBJ1-6 TRBV4-1 - - TGCGCCAGCAGCCAAGAACCGGCAGGGAATTCACCCCTCCACTTT CASSQEPAGNSPLHF
TRBJ1-4 TRBV2 - - TGTGCCAGCTCCACAAGAACTAATGAAAAACTGTTTTTT CASSTRTNEKLFF
TRBJ2-7 TRBV6-1 - few TGTGCCAGCGGCCGGGCGGGGTACGAGCAGTACTTC CASGRAGYEQYF
TRBJ1-6 TRBV7-9 - many TGTGCCAGCAGCTTACAGGGAGGGCGGAGTTCACCCCTCCACTTT CASSLQGGRSSPLHF
TRBJ1-2 TRBV18 - - TGTGCCAGCTCACCAACGGGGGAGTACTATGGCTACACCTTC CASSPTGEYYGYTF
TRBJ2-3 TRBV18 TRBD2 once TGTGCCAGCTCACCGCTAGCGGGAGTTCCTAGCACAGATACGCAGTATTTT CASSPLAGVPSTDTQYF
TRBJ1-1 TRBV5-1 TRBD1 - TGCGCCAGCAGCCCCGCAGACAGGGGATCGATCACTGAAGCTTTCTTT CASSPADRGSITEAFF
TRBJ1-2 TRBV6-5 TRBD1 - TGTGCCAGCACCAGGGGACAGCCAAATGGCTACACCTTC CASTRGQPNGYTF
TRBJ2-1 TRBV28 - - TGTGCCAGCACCATCACCCAGGGAAGCTCCTACAATGAGCAGTTCTTC CASTITQGSSYNEQFF
TRBJ1-1 TRBV11-2 - - TGTGCCAGCAGCCCCTGGGAACAGATGGCTGAAGCTTTCTTT CASSPWEQMAEAFF
TRBJ2-7 TRBV7-2 - - TGTGCCAGCAGCGAAGGCGGGCGGGACCCCTACGAGCAGTACTTC CASSEGGRDPYEQYF
TRBJ2-6 TRBV19 TRBD1 - TGTGCCAGTAAAGGCCAGGGCCAACGGGACAGGGGAACTGGGGCCAACGTCCTGACTTTC CASKGQGQRDRGTGANVLTF
TRBJ2-5 TRBV5-1 - - TGCGCCAGCAGCTTGACAGGACCCCAAGAGACCCAGTACTTC CASSLTGPQETQYF
TRBJ2-7 TRBV5-1 - once TGCGCCAGCAGCTCGAGACTAGGAGCCTACGAGCAGTACTTC CASSSRLGAYEQYF
TRBJ1-4 TRBV9 - - TGTGCCAGCAGCGTAGGCGGAGGAAATGAAAAACTGTTTTTT CASSVGGGNEKLFF
TRBJ1-1 TRBV10-3 TRBD1 once TGTGCCATCAGTGATAAGGGGGCCCTCGAACTGGCTTTCTTT CAISDKGALELAFF
TRBJ2-1 TRBV29-1 - - TGCAGCGTTGTGATTGTCTCCCACAATGAGCAGTTCTTC CSVVIVSHNEQFF
TRBJ1-1 TRBV7-2 TRBD1 - TGTGCCAGCAGCCCCCGCGCTGGACAGGGGAACACTGAAGCTTTCTTT CASSPRAGQGNTEAFF
TRBJ1-4 TRBV5-5 - - TGTGCCAGCAGCTTGTGGTCAACTAATGAAAAACTGTTTTTT CASSLWSTNEKLFF
TRBJ2-2 TRBV7-6 - - TGTGCCAGCAGCCGCCCCGGTGGGTACACCGGGGAGCTGTTTTTT CASSRPGGYTGELFF